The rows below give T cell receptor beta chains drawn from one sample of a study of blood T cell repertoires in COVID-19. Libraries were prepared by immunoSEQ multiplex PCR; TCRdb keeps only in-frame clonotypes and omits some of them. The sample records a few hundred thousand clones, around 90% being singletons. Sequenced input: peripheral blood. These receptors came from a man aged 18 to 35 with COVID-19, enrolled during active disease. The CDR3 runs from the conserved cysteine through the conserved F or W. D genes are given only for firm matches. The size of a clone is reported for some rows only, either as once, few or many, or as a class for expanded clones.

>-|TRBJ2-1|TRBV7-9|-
TGTGCCAGCAGCTTAAGCTCGGGTGAGCAGTTCTTC
CASSLSSGEQFF
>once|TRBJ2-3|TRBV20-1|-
TGCAGTGCTAGTGGACGGGAGATTAGGGCAGATACGCAGTATTTT
CSASGREIRADTQYF
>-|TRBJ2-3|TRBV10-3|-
TGTGCCATACAGCGACGGGACACAGATACGCAGTATTTT
CAIQRRDTDTQYF
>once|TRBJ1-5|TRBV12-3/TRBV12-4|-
TGTGCCAGCAGTTTAGCGGTTACAGCCCAGCATTTT
CASSLAVTAQHF
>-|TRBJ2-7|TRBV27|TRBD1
TGTGCCAGCAGTTTAAGGGGGCGTGCGGTTTACGAGCAGTACTTC
CASSLRGRAVYEQYF
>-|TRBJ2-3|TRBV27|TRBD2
TGTGCCAGCAGTTTTCGACTAGCGGGAGGGGGGGTGACAGATACGCAGTATTTT
CASSFRLAGGGVTDTQYF
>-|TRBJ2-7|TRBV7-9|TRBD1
TGTGCCAGCAGCTTAACGACCAGGGGGTCCTACGAGCAGTACTTC
CASSLTTRGSYEQYF
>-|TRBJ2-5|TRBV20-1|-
TGCAGTGCTAGTTACGGGGGACGGATCCAAGAGACCCAGTACTTC
CSASYGGRIQETQYF
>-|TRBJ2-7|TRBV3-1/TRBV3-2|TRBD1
TGTGCCAGCAGCCAAGTCCCAGGGGGCAGGTCCTACGAGCAGTACTTC
CASSQVPGGRSYEQYF
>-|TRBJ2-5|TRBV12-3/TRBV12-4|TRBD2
TGTGCCAGCAGTGGACTAGCGGGAGAGACCCAGTACTTC
CASSGLAGETQYF
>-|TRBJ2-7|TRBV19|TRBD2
TGTGCCAGTAGTGCCTCTAGCGGGGACTCCTACGAGCAGTACTTC
CASSASSGDSYEQYF
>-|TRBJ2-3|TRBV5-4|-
TGTGCCAGCAGCCTGAGGACCTTACAGGCAGATACGCAGTATTTT
CASSLRTLQADTQYF
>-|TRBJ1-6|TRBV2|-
TGTGCCAGCAGTGGCGGCTATAATTCACCCCTCCACTTT
CASSGGYNSPLHF
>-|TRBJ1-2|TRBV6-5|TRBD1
TGTGCCAGCAGCCCCATGACAGGGGGCGCGTATGGCTACACCTTC
CASSPMTGGAYGYTF
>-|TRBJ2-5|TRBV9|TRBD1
TGTGCCAGCAGCGTAGGGACAGGGGGGAAACAAGAGACCCAGTACTTC
CASSVGTGGKQETQYF
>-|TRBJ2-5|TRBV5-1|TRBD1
TGCGCCAGCGAGGTGGGGACAGGGGGTTATGAGACCCAGTACTTC
CASEVGTGGYETQYF